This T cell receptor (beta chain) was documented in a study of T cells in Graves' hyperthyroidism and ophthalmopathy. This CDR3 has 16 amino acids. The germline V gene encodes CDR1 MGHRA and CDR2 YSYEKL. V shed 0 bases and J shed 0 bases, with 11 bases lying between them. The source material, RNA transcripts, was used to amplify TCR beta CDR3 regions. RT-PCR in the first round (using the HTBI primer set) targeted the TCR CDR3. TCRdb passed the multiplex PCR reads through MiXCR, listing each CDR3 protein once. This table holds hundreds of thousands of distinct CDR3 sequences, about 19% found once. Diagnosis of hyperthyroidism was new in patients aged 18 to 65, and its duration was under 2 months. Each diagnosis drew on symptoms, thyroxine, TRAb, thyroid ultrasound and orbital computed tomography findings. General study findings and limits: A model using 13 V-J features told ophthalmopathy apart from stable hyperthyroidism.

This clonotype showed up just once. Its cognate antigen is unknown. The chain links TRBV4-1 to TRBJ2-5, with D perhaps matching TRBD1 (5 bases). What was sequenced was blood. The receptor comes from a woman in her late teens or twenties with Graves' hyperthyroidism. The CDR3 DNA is TGCGCCAGCAGCCAAGATGAGAAGGGGTACCAAGAGACCCAGTACTTC. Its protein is CASSQDEKGYQETQYF.